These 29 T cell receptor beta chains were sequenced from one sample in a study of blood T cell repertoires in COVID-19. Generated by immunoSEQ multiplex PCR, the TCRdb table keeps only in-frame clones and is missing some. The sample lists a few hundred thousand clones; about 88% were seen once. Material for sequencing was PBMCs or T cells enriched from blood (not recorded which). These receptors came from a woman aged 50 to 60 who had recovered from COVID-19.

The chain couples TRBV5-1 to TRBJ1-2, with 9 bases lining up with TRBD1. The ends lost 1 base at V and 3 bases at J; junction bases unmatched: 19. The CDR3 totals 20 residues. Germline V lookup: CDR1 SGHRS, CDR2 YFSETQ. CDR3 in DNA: TGCGCCAGCAGCTTGCCCATACGCCCGGAGAGACAGGGGGAATACTATGGCTACACCTTC. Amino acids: CASSLPIRPERQGEYYGYTF. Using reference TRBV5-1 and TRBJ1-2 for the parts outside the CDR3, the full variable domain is KAGVTQTPRYLIKTRGQQVTLSCSPISGHRSVSWYQQTPGQGLQFLFEYFSETQRNKGNFPGRFSGRQFSNSRSEMNVSTLELGDSALYLCASSLPIRPERQGEYYGYTFGSGTRLTVV.

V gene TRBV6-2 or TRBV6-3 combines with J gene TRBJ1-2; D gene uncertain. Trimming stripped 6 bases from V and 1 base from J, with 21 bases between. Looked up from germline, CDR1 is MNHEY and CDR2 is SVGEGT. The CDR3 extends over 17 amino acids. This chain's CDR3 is CASSWSSKTEYNYGYTF. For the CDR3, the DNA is TGTGCCAGCAGCTGGAGCAGTAAGACTGAATATAACTATGGCTACACCTTC.

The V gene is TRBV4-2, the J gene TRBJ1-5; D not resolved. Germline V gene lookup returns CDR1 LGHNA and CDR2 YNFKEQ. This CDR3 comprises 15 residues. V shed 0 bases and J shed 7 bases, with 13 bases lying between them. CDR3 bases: TGTGCCAGCAGCCAAGAGTATCGAACTCAACAGCCCCAGCATTTT. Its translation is CASSQEYRTQQPQHF.

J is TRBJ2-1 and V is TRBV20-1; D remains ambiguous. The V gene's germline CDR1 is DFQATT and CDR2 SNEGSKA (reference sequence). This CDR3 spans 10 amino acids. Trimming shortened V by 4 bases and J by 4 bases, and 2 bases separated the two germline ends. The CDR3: CSATYNEQFF. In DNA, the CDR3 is TGCAGTGCTACTTACAATGAGCAGTTCTTC.

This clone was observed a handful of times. The CDR3 region has the DNA TGTGCCAGTAGTGAAAGGGACAGCGCTAACTATGGCTACACCTTC. Its protein product is CASSERDSANYGYTF. The chain is built from TRBV19 and TRBJ1-2; TRBD1 matches 7 bases. V was pared by 5 bases and J by 0 bases, with 6 bases of the junction left unmatched. The V gene's germline CDR1 is LNHDA and CDR2 SQIVND (reference sequence). The CDR3 is 15 amino acids. The full variable domain, with the rest looked up from reference TRBV19 and TRBJ1-2, is DGGITQSPKYLFRKEGQNVTLSCEQNLNHDAMYWYRQDPGQGLRLIYYSQIVNDFQKGDIAEGYSVSREKKESFPLTVTSAQKNPTAFYLCASSERDSANYGYTFGSGTRLTVV.

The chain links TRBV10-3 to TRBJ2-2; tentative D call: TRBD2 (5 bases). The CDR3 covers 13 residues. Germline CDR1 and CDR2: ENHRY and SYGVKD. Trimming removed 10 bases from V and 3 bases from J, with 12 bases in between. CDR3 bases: TGTGCCACGAGAGCGGAGGACACCGGGGAGCTGTTTTTT. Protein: CATRAEDTGELFF.

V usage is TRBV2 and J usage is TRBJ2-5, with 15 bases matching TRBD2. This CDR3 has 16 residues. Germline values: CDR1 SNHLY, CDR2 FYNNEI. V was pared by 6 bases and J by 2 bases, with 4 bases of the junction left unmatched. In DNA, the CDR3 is TGTGCCAGCAGGAGGGGGACTAGCGGGAGGCAAGAGACCCAGTACTTC. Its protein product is CASRRGTSGRQETQYF.

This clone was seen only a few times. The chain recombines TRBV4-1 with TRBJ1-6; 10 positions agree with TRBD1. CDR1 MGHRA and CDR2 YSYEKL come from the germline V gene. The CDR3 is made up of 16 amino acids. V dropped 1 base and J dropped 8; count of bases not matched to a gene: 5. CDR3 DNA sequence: TGCGCCAGCAGCCAAGGGGACAGGGGTTTTCATTCACCCCTCCACTTT. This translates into CASSQGDRGFHSPLHF.

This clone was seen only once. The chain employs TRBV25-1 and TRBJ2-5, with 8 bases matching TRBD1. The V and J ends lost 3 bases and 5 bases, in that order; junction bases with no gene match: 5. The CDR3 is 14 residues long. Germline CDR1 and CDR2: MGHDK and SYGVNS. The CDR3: CASSDHRGDETQYF. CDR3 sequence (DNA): TGTGCCAGCAGTGATCACAGGGGGGATGAGACCCAGTACTTC.

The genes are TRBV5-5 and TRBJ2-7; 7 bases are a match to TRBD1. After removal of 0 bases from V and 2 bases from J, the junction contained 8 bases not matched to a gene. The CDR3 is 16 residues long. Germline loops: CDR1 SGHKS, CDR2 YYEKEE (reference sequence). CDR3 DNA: TGTGCCAGCAGCTTGGGGGACAGCCTCGGTCCCTACGAGCAGTACTTC. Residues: CASSLGDSLGPYEQYF.

The CDR3 is CASSLGLTSGGPSTDTQYF. CDR3 DNA sequence: TGTGCCAGCAGCTTAGGATTAACTAGCGGCGGACCTAGCACAGATACGCAGTATTTT. The chain joins TRBV11-3 to TRBJ2-3; TRBD2 agrees at 8 bases. This CDR3 is built from 19 residues. Trimming removed 1 base from V and 0 bases from J; junction bases left unmatched: 12. Looked up from germline, CDR1 is SGHNT and CDR2 is YENEEA.

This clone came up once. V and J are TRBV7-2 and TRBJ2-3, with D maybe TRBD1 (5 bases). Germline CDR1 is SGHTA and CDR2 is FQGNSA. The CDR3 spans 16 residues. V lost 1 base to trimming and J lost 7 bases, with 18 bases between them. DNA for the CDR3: TGTGCCAGCAGCTTAGGGTGGACAAGGAGCGCAAATACGCAGTATTTT. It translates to CASSLGWTRSANTQYF.

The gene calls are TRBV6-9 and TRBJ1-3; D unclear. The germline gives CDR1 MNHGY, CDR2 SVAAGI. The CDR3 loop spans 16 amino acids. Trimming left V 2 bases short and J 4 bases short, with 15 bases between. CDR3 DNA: TGTGCCAGCAGTTATATTCTCCCTCCGCGGGGAAACACCATATATTTT. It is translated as CASSYILPPRGNTIYF.

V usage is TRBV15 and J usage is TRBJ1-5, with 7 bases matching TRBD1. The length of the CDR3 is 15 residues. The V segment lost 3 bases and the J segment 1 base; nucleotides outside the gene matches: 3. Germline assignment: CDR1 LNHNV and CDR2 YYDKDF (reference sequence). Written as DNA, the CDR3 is TGTGCCACCAGCAGCCGGGACAGAAGCAATCAGCCCCAGCATTTT. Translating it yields CATSSRDRSNQPQHF.

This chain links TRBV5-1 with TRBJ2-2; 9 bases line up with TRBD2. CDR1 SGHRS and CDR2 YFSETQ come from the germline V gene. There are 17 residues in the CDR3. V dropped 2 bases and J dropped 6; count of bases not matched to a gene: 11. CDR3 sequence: CASSLMLAGGLPGELFF. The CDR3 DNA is TGCGCCAGCAGCTTAATGTTGGCGGGAGGGCTCCCCGGGGAGCTGTTTTTT.

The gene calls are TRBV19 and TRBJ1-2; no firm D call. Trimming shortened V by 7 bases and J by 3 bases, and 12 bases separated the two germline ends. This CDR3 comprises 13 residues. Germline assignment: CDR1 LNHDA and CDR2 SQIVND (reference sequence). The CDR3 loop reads CASTRSSYYGYTF. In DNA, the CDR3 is TGTGCCAGTACCCGTTCCTCCTACTATGGCTACACCTTC.

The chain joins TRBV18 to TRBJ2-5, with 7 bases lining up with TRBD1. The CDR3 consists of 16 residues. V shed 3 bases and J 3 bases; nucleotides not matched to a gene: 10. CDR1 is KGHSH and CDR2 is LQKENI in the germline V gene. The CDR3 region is CASSPSAGTAEETQYF. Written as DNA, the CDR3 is TGTGCCAGCTCACCCTCAGCCGGGACAGCAGAAGAGACCCAGTACTTC.

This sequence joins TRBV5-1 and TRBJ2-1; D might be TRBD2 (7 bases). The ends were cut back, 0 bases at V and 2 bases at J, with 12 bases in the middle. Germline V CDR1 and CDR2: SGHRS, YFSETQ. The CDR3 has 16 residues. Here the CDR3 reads CASSLVGRGPYNEQFF. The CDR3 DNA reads TGCGCCAGCAGCTTGGTTGGGCGGGGGCCCTACAATGAGCAGTTCTTC.

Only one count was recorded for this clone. The CDR3 DNA reads TGTGCCAGCAGTCTAGGGACTGCGGGGGTCACTGAAGCTTTCTTT. This encodes CASSLGTAGVTEAFF. The chain combines TRBV27 with TRBJ1-1; a weak D match, TRBD1 (5 bases). Between the trimmed V and J ends, which lost 5 bases and 4 bases, there was a span of 17 bases. CDR1 and CDR2 (germline): MNHEY, SMNVEV (reference sequence). The CDR3 extends over 15 amino acids.

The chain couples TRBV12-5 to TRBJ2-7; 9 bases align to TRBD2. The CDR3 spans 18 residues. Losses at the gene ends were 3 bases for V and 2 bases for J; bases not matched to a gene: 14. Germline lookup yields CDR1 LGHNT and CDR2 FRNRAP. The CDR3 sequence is CASGFPPSLGGRAYEQYF. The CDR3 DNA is TGTGCTAGTGGTTTCCCCCCCTCGCTGGGCGGGAGGGCCTACGAGCAGTACTTC.

The CDR3 sequence: CASGLVVYGQGAGFAYGYTF. CDR3 coding DNA: TGTGCTAGTGGTTTGGTAGTTTACGGACAGGGGGCTGGTTTTGCCTATGGCTACACCTTC. The V and J genes are TRBV12-5 and TRBJ1-2, with TRBD1 matching over 11 bases. V gave up 0 bases and J gave up 4 bases; unmatched junction bases: 16. In germline, CDR1 is LGHNT, CDR2 FRNRAP. The CDR3 contains 20 residues.

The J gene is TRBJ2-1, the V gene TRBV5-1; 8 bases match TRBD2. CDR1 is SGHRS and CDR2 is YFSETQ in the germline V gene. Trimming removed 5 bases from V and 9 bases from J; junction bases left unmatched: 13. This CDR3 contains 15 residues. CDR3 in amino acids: CASRNPGLEVLEQFF. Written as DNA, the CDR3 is TGCGCCAGCAGGAACCCGGGACTAGAAGTACTTGAGCAGTTCTTC.

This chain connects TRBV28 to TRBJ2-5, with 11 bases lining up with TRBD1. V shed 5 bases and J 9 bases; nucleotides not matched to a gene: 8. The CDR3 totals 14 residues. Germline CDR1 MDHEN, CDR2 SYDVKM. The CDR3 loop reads CASSPGQGARAQYF. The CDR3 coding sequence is TGTGCCAGCAGTCCCGGACAGGGGGCGCGGGCCCAGTACTTC.

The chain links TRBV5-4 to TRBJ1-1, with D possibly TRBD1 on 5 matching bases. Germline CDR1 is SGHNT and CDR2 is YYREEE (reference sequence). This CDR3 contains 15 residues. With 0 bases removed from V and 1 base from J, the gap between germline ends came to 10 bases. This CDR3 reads CASSLVIGGNTEAFF. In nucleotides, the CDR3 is TGTGCCAGCAGCTTGGTGATCGGGGGGAACACTGAAGCTTTCTTT.

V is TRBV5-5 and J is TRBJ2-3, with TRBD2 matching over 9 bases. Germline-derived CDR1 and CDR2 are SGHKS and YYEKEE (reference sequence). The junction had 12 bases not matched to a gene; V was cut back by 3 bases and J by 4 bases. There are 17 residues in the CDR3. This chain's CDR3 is CASSSYISGSGADTQYF. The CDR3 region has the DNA TGTGCCAGCAGCTCCTACATTAGCGGGAGCGGCGCAGATACGCAGTATTTT.

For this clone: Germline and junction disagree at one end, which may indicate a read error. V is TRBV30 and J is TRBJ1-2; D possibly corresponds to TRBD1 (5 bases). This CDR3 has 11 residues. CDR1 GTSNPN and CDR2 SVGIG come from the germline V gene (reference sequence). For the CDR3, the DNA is TGTGCCTGGAGCCTGAGTGAAGGACATCGTTTC. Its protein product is CAWSLSEGHRF.

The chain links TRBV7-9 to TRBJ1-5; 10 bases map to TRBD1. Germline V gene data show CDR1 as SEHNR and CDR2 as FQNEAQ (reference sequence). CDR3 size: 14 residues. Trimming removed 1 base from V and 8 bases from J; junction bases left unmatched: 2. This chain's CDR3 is CASSLEGQGEPQHF. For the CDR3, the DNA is TGTGCCAGCAGCTTAGAAGGACAGGGGGAGCCCCAGCATTTT.

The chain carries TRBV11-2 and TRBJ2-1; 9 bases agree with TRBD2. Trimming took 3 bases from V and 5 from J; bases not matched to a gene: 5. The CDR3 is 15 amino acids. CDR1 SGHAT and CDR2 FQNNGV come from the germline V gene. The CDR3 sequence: CASSFSGTSHNEQFF. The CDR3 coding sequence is TGTGCCAGCAGCTTCTCCGGGACTAGCCACAATGAGCAGTTCTTC.

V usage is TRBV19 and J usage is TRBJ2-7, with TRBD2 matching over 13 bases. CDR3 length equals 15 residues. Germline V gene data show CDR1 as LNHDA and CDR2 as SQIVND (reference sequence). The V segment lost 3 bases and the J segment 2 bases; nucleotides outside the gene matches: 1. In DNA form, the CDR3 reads TGTGCCAGTAGTATCGGACTAGCGGGAGCCTACGAGCAGTACTTC. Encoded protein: CASSIGLAGAYEQYF.